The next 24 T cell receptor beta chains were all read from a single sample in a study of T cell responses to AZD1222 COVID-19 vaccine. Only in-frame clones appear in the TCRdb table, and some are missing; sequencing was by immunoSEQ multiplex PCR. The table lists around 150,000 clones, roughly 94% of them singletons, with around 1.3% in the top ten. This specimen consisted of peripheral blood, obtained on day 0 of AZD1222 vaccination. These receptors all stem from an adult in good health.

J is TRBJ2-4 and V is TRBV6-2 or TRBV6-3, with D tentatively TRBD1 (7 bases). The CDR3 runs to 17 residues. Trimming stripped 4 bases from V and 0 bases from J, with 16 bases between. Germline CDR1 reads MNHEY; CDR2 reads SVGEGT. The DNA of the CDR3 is TGTGCCAGCAGTTGGATCCAGGGGGGATTAGCCAAAAACATTCAGTACTTC. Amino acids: CASSWIQGGLAKNIQYF.

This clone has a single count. CDR3 in amino acids: CASTLEMNTEAFF. The CDR3 DNA follows: TGCGCCAGCACCCTCGAGATGAACACTGAAGCTTTCTTT. The chain combines TRBV5-1 with TRBJ1-1; unclear D gene. Deletions cut 6 bases from V and 0 bases from J, with 9 bases between. CDR3 length equals 13 residues. CDR1 SGHRS and CDR2 YFSETQ come from the germline V gene.

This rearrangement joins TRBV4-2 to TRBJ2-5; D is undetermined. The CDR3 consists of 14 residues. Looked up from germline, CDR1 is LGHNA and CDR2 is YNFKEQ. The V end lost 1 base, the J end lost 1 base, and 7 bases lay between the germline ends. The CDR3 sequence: CASSQARFQETQYF. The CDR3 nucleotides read TGTGCCAGCAGCCAAGCCCGGTTCCAAGAGACCCAGTACTTC.

This CDR3 is CASSYLAGVPQETQYF. CDR3 nucleotides: TGCGCCAGCAGCTACCTAGCGGGGGTACCCCAAGAGACCCAGTACTTC. The chain uses TRBV5-1 and TRBJ2-5; TRBD2 matches at 10 bases. The germline gives CDR1 SGHRS, CDR2 YFSETQ. The J segment lost 1 base and the V segment lost 3 bases, leaving 6 bases of the junction unmatched. This CDR3 is 16 amino acids long.

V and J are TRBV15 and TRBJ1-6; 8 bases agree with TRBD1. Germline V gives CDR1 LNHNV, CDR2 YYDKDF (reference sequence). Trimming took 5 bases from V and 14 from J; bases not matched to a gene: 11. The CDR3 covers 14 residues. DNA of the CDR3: TGTGCCACCAGCCGGGACAGGCCGGTCTTGACCCTCCACTTT. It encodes CATSRDRPVLTLHF.

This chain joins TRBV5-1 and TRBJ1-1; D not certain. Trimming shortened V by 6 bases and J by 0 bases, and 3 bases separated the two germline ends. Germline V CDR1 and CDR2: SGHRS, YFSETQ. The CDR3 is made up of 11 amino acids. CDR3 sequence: CASMLNTEAFF. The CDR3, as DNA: TGCGCCAGCATGCTGAACACTGAAGCTTTCTTT.

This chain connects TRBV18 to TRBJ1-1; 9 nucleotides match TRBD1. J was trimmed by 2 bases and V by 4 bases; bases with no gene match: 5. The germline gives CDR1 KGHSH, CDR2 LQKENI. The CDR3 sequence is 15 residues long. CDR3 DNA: TGTGCCAGCTCACTAGGACAGGGGCGAAACACTGAAGCTTTCTTT. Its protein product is CASSLGQGRNTEAFF.

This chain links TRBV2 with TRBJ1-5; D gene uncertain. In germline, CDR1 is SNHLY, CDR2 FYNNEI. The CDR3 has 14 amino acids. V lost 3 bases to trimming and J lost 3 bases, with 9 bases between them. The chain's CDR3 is CASSEGQNNQPQHF. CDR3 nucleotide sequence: TGTGCCAGCAGTGAGGGCCAGAACAATCAGCCCCAGCATTTT. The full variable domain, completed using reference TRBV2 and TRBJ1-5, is EPEVTQTPSHQVTQMGQEVILRCVPISNHLYFYWYRQILGQKVEFLVSFYNNEISEKSEIFDDQFSVERPDGSNFTLKIRSTKLEDSAMYFCASSEGQNNQPQHFGDGTRLSIL.

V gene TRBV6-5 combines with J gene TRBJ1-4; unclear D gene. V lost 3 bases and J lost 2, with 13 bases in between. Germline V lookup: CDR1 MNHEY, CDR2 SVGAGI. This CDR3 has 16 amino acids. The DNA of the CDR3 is TGTGCCAGCAGTTATTCAGGAAGAGGGACTAATGAAAAACTGTTTTTT. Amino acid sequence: CASSYSGRGTNEKLFF.

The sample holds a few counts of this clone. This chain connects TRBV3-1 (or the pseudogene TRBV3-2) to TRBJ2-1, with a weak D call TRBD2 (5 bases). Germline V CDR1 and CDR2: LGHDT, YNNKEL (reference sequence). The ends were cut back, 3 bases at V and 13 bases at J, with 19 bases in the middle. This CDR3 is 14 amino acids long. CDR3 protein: CASSQDSGRKEQFF. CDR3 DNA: TGTGCCAGCAGCCAGGACTCAGGACGGAAAGAACAGTTCTTC.

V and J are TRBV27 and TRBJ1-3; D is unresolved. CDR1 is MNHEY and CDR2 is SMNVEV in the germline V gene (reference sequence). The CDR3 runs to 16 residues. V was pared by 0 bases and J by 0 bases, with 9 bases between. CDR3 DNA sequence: TGTGCCAGCAGTTTATCGTGGGGAATCTCTGGAAACACCATATATTTT. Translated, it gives CASSLSWGISGNTIYF.

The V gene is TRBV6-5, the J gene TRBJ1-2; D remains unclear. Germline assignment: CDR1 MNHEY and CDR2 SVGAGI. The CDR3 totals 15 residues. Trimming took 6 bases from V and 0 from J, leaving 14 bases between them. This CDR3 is CASSQTAAPNYGYTF. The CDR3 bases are TGTGCCAGCAGCCAAACCGCGGCGCCTAACTATGGCTACACCTTC.

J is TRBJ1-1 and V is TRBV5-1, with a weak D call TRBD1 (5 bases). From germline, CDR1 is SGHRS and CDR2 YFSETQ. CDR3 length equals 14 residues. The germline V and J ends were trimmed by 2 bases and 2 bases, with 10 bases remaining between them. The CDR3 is CASSLQTANTEAFF. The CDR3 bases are TGCGCCAGCAGCTTACAGACAGCCAACACTGAAGCTTTCTTT.

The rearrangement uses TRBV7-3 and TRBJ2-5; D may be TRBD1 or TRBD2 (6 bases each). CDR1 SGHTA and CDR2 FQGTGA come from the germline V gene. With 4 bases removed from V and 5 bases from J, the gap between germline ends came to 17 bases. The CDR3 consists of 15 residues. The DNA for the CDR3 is TGTGCCAGCAGCTCAGTCGGGGGCAAAGGGGAGACCCAGTACTTC. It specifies CASSSVGGKGETQYF.

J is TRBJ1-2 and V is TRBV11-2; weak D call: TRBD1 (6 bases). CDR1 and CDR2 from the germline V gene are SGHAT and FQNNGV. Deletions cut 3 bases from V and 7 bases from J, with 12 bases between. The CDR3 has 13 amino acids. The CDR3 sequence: CASSFRDTGGYTF. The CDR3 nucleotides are TGTGCCAGCAGCTTTCGGGACACTGGTGGCTACACCTTC.

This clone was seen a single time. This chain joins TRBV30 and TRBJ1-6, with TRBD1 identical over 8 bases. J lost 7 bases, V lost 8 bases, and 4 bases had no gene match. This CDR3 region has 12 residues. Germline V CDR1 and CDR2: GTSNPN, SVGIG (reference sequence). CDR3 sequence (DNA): TGTGCCGAAGACAGGGGCAATTCACCCCTCCACTTT. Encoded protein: CAEDRGNSPLHF.

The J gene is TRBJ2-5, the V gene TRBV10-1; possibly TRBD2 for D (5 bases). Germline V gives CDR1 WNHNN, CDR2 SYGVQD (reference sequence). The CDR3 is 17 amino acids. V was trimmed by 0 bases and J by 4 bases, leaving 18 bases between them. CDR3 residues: CASSESCCSIRGETQYF. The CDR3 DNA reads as TGCGCCAGCAGTGAGTCATGCTGTAGTATACGGGGAGAGACCCAGTACTTC.

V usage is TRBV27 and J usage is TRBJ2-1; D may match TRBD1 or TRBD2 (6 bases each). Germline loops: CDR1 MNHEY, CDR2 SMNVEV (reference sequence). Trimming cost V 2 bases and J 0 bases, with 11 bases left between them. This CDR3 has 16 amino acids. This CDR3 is CASSLKGGDSYNEQFF. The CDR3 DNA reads TGTGCCAGCAGTTTAAAGGGGGGAGACTCCTACAATGAGCAGTTCTTC.

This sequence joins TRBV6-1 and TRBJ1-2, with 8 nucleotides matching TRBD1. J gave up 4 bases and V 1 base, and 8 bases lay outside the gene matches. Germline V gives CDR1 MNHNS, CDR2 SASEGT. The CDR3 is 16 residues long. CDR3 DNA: TGTGCCAGCAGTGAAGGCTATAGACAGGGGCTCTATGGCTACACCTTC. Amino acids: CASSEGYRQGLYGYTF.

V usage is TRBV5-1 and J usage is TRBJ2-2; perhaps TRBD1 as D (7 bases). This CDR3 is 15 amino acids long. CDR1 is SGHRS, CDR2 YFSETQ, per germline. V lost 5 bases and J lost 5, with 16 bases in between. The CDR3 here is CASSSGGTVTGELFF. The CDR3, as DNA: TGCGCCAGCAGTTCTGGCGGGACAGTTACCGGGGAGCTGTTTTTT.

CDR3 amino acids: CASSLVGQGFSYTF. DNA for the CDR3: TGTGCCAGCAGCTTAGTAGGACAGGGGTTTAGCTACACCTTC. This chain connects TRBV7-9 to TRBJ1-2, with 9 bases that match TRBD1. V lost 1 base and J lost 9; bases outside the gene matches: 6. The CDR3 contains 14 residues. The V gene's germline CDR1 is SEHNR and CDR2 FQNEAQ (reference sequence).

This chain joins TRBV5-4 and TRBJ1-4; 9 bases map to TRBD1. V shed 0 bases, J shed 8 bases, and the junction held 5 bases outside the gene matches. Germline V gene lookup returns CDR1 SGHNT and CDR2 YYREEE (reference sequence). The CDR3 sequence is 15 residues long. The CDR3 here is CASSLAGTGNEKLFF. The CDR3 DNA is TGTGCCAGCAGCTTGGCTGGGACAGGGAACGAAAAACTGTTTTTT.

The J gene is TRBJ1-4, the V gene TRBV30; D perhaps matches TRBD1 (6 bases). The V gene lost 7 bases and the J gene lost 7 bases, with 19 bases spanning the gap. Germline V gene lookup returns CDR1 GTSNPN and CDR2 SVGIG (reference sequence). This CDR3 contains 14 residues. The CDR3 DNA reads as TGTGCCTCTACGAACGGGGGCGCCATTGAAAAACTGTTTTTT. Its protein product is CASTNGGAIEKLFF.

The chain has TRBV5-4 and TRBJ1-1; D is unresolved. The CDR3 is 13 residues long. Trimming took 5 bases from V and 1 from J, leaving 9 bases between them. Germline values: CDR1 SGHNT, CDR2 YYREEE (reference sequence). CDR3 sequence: CASSKVENTEAFF. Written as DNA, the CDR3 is TGTGCCAGCAGTAAAGTAGAGAACACTGAAGCTTTCTTT. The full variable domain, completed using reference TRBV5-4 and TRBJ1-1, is ETGVTQSPTHLIKTRGQQVTLRCSSQSGHNTVSWYQQALGQGPQFIFQYYREEENGRGNFPPRFSGLQFPNYSSELNVNALELDDSALYLCASSKVENTEAFFGQGTRLTVV.